A selection of T cell receptor beta chains follows, all from one sample in a study of blood T cells in healthy people across ages. Via MiXCR, TCRdb re-called the 5' RACE reads, giving one row per CDR3 protein. This sample has 1.5 million to 2 million distinct CDR3 sequences, with roughly 30% found just once. The sample was blood. The receptors were gathered from a woman younger than 45 in good health. Each CDR3 is given with its conserved first and last residue. D genes are given only for firm matches. Clone size is given for some rows only: seen once, a few or many times, or a class if the clone is expanded.

.	TRBV10-3	TRBJ1-3	TRBD1	CASGTGSENTIYF	TGTGCCAGCGGGACAGGTAGCGAAAACACCATATATTTT
few	TRBV7-3	TRBJ2-5	TRBD1	CASSRTGSGTQYF	TGTGCCAGCAGCAGGACAGGGTCCGGGACCCAGTACTTC
.	TRBV6-5	TRBJ2-3	.	CASRTSGGPDTQYF	TGTGCCAGCAGGACGAGTGGCGGCCCAGATACGCAGTATTTT
many	TRBV4-1	TRBJ2-6	.	CASSQDAGVSGANVLTF	TGCGCCAGCAGCCAAGATGCAGGGGTGAGCGGGGCCAACGTCCTGACTTTC
many	TRBV15	TRBJ2-1	.	CATSRELATNLYNEQFF	TGTGCCACCAGCAGAGAGCTGGCTACCAACCTCTACAATGAGCAGTTCTTC
many	TRBV5-1	TRBJ2-7	.	CASSLSGVDEQYF	TGCGCCAGCAGCTTATCCGGGGTAGACGAGCAGTACTTC
.	TRBV7-9	TRBJ1-1	.	CASSLKAGVGTEAFF	TGTGCCAGCAGCTTGAAGGCAGGGGTAGGAACTGAAGCTTTCTTT
.	TRBV30	TRBJ2-1	TRBD2	CAWIGTSGGPNEQFF	TGTGCCTGGATCGGGACTAGCGGGGGGCCCAATGAGCAGTTCTTC
.	TRBV20-1	TRBJ1-2	TRBD1	CSAGGGEGAVNYGYTF	TGCAGTGCTGGAGGGGGGGAGGGGGCGGTTAACTATGGCTACACCTTC
.	TRBV20-1	TRBJ2-4	.	CSASGAENIQYF	TGCAGTGCCTCTGGGGCGGAGAACATTCAGTACTTC
.	TRBV7-2	TRBJ1-4	.	CASRKTAQSEKLFF	TGTGCCAGCAGGAAGACAGCCCAGAGTGAAAAACTGTTTTTT